A single T cell receptor (beta chain) is shown here with its context. The specificity of this receptor is unknown. There are no base qualities to consult, and no much larger clone falls within one base. This sample stems from a study of T cell responses to AZD1222 COVID-19 vaccine (dated by TCRdb to about 2021). Broadly, across the study: TCR sequencing covered some 240 trial participants: some 210 given two doses of AZD1222 and 26 given two doses of MenACWY control vaccine. Trial participants were enrolled by age into 18-55, 56-69 and 70-plus year subgroups, with about 150, 28 and 57 TCR-sequenced participants respectively.

From cysteine to phenylalanine, the CDR3 is 15 amino acids long. Only the CDR3 region is kept as DNA, spanning 45 bases read in frame from base 1. Sequences SNHLY (CDR1) and FYNNEI (CDR2) are obtained from the germline V gene. V and J are truncated by 8 bases and 0 bases respectively, leaving an intervening sequence of 11 bases. Study-wide conclusions, independent of this receptor: Nearly half of unique spike-specific TCRs reportedly recognized epitopes outside regions mutated in the B.1.351 and B.1.1.7 variants. After two AZD1222 doses, both the breadth and the depth of spike-specific TCRs were significantly higher than at day 0 and than in MenACWY recipients. Most participants were white British and females outnumbered males, and the authors suggested that clonal diversity may have been underestimated. Conclusions about previously exposed vaccinees are limited, since just 6 or 7 AZD1222 recipients were seropositive for SARS-CoV-2 at baseline. Because no day 14 peak-response samples were available, repertoires were characterized only after the peak T cell response. CD4 TCRs associated with the vaccine covered the entire spike protein, and the dominant responses were in regions 160-218 and 743-854. In the small 56-69-year group, the increase in depth fell short of significance, most likely because of low power.

The CDR3 regions of human TCRbeta chains were analyzed by immunosequencing. Regarding the original processing steps: TCRs in the repertoires were matched against a reference library of SARS-CoV-2-specific TCRs that had been generated with the MIRA antigen-specificity platform. Breadth was defined as the fraction of unique TCRs that were SARS-CoV-2-associated. Depth was defined as the fraction of total T cells that were SARS-CoV-2-associated. Using the MIRA data, every spike-specific TCR was mapped to the spike region that the TCR reacted to and assigned to either a CD4 or a CD8 class. Log10-transformed breadth and depth values were compared by one-way ANOVA with Sidak's multiple comparisons tests. TCRdb took this table from immuneACCESS and kept in-frame rearrangements with V and J called. Such tables lack part of the clones; where checked against another copy, unresolved V genes explain under half of the gap, and the rest is unexplained. V and J calls and clone size are given by that table; D and trimming were obtained from the DNA. The sample has 130,000 to 150,000 clones on record, roughly 86% of them singletons. The ten largest clones represent about 5% of the sample.

The time point label, read with the paper, signifies: about 28 days (+/-7) after the second vaccine dose. What the treatment or condition label conveys for this sample: meningococcal conjugate vaccine given as trial control. Samples from vaccinated people were obtained from the UK trials COV001 and COV002, which included a single-blind randomized controlled phase 2/3 trial of AZD1222 (ChAdOx1 nCoV-19) in healthy adults. Trial participant PBMC samples were collected at day 0 and day 28 after the second dose for TCRbeta chain sequencing. The sequenced sample was peripheral blood, obtained 28 days after the second dose of the MenACWY control vaccine. The chain couples TRBV2 to TRBJ2-6, with the D segment identity uncertain. The sequence was collected from an adult who received the MenACWY meningococcal vaccine as a control. The CDR3 sequence is CASCLLPSGANVLTF. The DNA reads TGTGCCAGCTGCCTGCTTCCCTCTGGGGCCAACGTCCTGACTTTC.